These 22 T cell receptor beta chains originate from one sample sequenced in a study of CXCR3-negative and CXCR3-positive naive CD8 T cells. Whole-study findings and limits: A higher hydrophobicity marked the TRB CDR3s of CXCR3-positive naive cells versus CXCR3-negative naive cells.

No cognate antigen is known for these TCRs. TRB cDNA libraries were made by UMI-labeled 5' RACE. One entry per CDR3 protein, without DNA, is what TCRdb gives after re-calling the 5' RACE reads. The specimen's table records 150,000 to 180,000 distinct CDR3 sequences. Sequenced: naive CXCR3+ CD8+ T cells from blood. The subset denotes: CD45RO-CCR7+CD27+CD95- naive CD8+ T cells expressing CXCR3 (TNR3+). The receptors derive from a human donor in good health. Some clones in this sample may be carry-over from other donors' samples.

This chain's CDR3 is CANPTSNGGEQFF. The J gene is TRBJ2-1, the V gene TRBV2; with no DNA, the TCRdb D assignment of TRBD2 cannot be verified. Germline CDR1 and CDR2: SNHLY and FYNNEI. There are 13 residues in the CDR3.

V gene TRBV12-3 or TRBV12-4 combines with J gene TRBJ1-4; the TCRdb call, TRBD1, lacks DNA for checking. CDR3 length equals 17 residues. The CDR3 region is CASSRRTQGATNEKLFF.

The chain carries TRBV4-1 and TRBJ1-1; the D call of TRBD1 rests on TCRdb alone, since no DNA is present to check it. Germline CDR1 is MGHRA and CDR2 is YSYEKL. The CDR3 spans 14 residues. The CDR3 sequence is CASSQARTGWEAFF.

The rearrangement joins TRBV6-5 to TRBJ1-2; TCRdb lists TRBD1, though no DNA is available to test this call. The CDR3 totals 14 residues. Germline CDR1 reads MNHEY; CDR2 reads SVGAGI. The CDR3 region is CASSSGQVNYGYTF.

The CDR3 is CASSNGLEETQYF. The J gene is TRBJ2-5, the V gene TRBV7-9; TCRdb proposes TRBD2, but this gene call is untestable without DNA. The CDR3 is 13 amino acids. Germline V gene lookup returns CDR1 SEHNR and CDR2 FQNEAQ (reference sequence).

The CDR3 protein is CASSPGLEVDEQYF. The chain is built from TRBV7-6 and TRBJ2-7; TCRdb indicates TRBD2, and absent DNA this call remains unverified. There are 14 residues in the CDR3. The germline CDR1 and CDR2 sequences are SGHVS and FNYEAQ.

The chain uses TRBV18 and TRBJ2-1; TCRdb gives TRBD1 as the D gene, but with no DNA this cannot be confirmed. The CDR3 extends over 12 amino acids. CDR1 and CDR2 (germline): KGHSH, LQKENI. The CDR3 reads CASSTRGNEQFF.

The chain has TRBV28 and TRBJ2-1; the D gene TCRdb calls, TRBD2, cannot be checked with no DNA. The CDR3 runs 19 residues. Per germline, CDR1 MDHEN and CDR2 SYDVKM. CDR3 amino acids: CASSQGLAGGLYPNNEQFF.

V gene TRBV28 combines with J gene TRBJ2-5. Per the germline V gene, CDR1 is MDHEN and CDR2 is SYDVKM. The CDR3 is 16 amino acids. The CDR3 sequence: CASSPTLDRFEETQYF.

The chain combines TRBV5-1 with TRBJ1-2; lacking DNA, the TRBD1 call made by TCRdb goes unchecked. Germline V gene lookup returns CDR1 SGHRS and CDR2 YFSETQ. This CDR3 has 18 residues. Here the CDR3 reads CASSTGVRGTSPNYGYTF.

The chain joins TRBV4-2 to TRBJ2-4. The length of the CDR3 is 17 residues. Germline V lookup: CDR1 LGHNA, CDR2 YNFKEQ. The chain's CDR3 is CASSQGESRLAKNIQYF.

V gene TRBV20-1 combines with J gene TRBJ2-2; without DNA, the TCRdb call of TRBD2 cannot be checked. The CDR3 is made up of 13 amino acids. From germline, CDR1 is DFQATT and CDR2 SNEGSKA (reference sequence). The CDR3 is CSARLPWTGELFF.

This chain uses TRBV29-1 with TRBJ2-7; TCRdb calls TRBD2, which cannot be checked without DNA. Germline V gives CDR1 SQVTM, CDR2 ANQGSEA. This CDR3 contains 13 residues. The CDR3 region is CSVEQGPAYEQYF.

This sequence joins TRBV29-1 and TRBJ2-1; TCRdb's D gene call, TRBD1, goes unchecked for lack of DNA. Germline V gene data show CDR1 as SQVTM and CDR2 as ANQGSEA. The CDR3 length is 14 residues. The CDR3 sequence is CSFQSGVSGNEQFF.

The chain uses TRBV7-8 and TRBJ2-2; no DNA is available, so the TRBD2 call from TCRdb remains unchecked. CDR3 length: 14 residues. The germline gives CDR1 SGHVS, CDR2 FQNEAQ. The CDR3 is CASSLPGPTGELFF.

The rearrangement links TRBV5-1 to TRBJ1-5; TCRdb's D call, TRBD1, is unchecked because there is no DNA. The CDR3 is 16 residues long. Looked up from germline, CDR1 is SGHRS and CDR2 is YFSETQ. The CDR3 region is CASSFGQGLLDQPQHF.

The gene calls are TRBV13 and TRBJ2-1; without DNA, the TCRdb call of TRBD1 cannot be checked. Germline assignment: CDR1 PRHDT and CDR2 FYEKMQ (reference sequence). CDR3 length: 16 amino acids. The CDR3 here is CASSPDQGASYNEQFF.

The V call is TRBV6-2 or TRBV6-3, the J call TRBJ2-7; TCRdb indicates TRBD1, and absent DNA this call remains unverified. The CDR3 spans 14 residues. CDR1 and CDR2 from the germline V gene are MNHEY and SVGEGT. The CDR3: CASSYGDSSYEQYF.

The V gene is TRBV19, the J gene TRBJ1-1. This CDR3 is built from 13 residues. Germline V gene data show CDR1 as LNHDA and CDR2 as SQIVND (reference sequence). Here the CDR3 reads CASSKKRNTEAFF.

The chain has TRBV28 and TRBJ2-7; TCRdb proposes TRBD1, but this gene call is untestable without DNA. Germline lookup yields CDR1 MDHEN and CDR2 SYDVKM. This CDR3 region has 16 residues. The CDR3 sequence: CASSLSPGQGTYEQYF.

This rearrangement joins TRBV7-9 to TRBJ2-2; TCRdb returns TRBD1, unconfirmable since there is no DNA. CDR3 size: 14 residues. Germline CDR1 reads SEHNR; CDR2 reads FQNEAQ (reference sequence). CDR3 amino acids: CASTDSFATGELFF.

The rearrangement uses TRBV6-6 and TRBJ2-2; TCRdb's D gene call, TRBD2, goes unchecked for lack of DNA. Germline CDR1 reads MNHNY; CDR2 reads SVGAGI (reference sequence). CDR3 length: 14 residues. The chain's CDR3 is CASSWEYPTGELFF.